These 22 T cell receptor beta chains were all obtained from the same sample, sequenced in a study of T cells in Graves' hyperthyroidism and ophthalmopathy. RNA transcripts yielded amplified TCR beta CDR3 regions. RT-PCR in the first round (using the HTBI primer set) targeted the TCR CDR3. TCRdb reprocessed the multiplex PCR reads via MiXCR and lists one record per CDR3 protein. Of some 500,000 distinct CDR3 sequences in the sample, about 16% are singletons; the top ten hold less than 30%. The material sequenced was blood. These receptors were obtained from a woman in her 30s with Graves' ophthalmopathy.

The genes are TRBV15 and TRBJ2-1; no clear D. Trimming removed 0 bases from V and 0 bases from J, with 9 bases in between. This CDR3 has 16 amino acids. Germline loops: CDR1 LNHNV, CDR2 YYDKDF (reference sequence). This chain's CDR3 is CATSREGPSSYNEQFF. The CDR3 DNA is TGTGCCACCAGCAGAGAAGGACCAAGCTCCTACAATGAGCAGTTCTTC.

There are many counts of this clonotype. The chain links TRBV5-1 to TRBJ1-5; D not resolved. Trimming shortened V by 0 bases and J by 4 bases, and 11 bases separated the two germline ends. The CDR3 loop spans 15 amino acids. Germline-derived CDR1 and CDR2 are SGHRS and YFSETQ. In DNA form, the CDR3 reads TGCGCCAGCAGCTTGGATGGGGTTACAAATCAGCCCCAGCATTTT. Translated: CASSLDGVTNQPQHF.

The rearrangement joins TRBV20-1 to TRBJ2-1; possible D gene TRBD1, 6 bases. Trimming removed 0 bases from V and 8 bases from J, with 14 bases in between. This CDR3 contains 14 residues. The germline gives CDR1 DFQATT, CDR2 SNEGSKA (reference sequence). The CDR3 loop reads CSAREGASRDEQFF. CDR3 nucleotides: TGCAGTGCTAGAGAGGGGGCTTCAAGGGATGAGCAGTTCTTC.

The CDR3 is CASKADSLNEQFF. The DNA of the CDR3 is TGTGCCAGCAAGGCCGACTCTCTTAATGAGCAGTTCTTC. The chain uses TRBV6-1 and TRBJ2-1; no reliable D call. In germline, CDR1 is MNHNS, CDR2 SASEGT. The V end lost 7 bases, the J end lost 7 bases, and 14 bases lay between the germline ends. The CDR3 is 13 amino acids.

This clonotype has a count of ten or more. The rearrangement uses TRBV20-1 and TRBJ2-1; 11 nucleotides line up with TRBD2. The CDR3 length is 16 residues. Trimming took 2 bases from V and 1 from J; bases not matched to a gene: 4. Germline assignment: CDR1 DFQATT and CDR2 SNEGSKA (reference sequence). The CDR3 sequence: CSARPRLAGSYNEQFF. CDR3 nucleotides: TGCAGTGCTAGACCCAGACTAGCGGGATCCTACAATGAGCAGTTCTTC.

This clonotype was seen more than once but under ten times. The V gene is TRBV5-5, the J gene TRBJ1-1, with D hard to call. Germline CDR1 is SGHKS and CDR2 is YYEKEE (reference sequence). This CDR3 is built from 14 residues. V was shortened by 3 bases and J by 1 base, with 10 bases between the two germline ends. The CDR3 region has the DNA TGTGCCAGCAGCTCTCAGACGGGGAACACTGAAGCTTTCTTT. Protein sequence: CASSSQTGNTEAFF.

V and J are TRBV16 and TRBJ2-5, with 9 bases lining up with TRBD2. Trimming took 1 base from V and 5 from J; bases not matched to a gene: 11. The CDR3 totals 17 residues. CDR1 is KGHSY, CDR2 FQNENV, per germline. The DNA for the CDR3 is TGTGCCAGCAGCCAATATCATCTGGCGGGAGGGCCCGAGACCCAGTACTTC. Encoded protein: CASSQYHLAGGPETQYF.

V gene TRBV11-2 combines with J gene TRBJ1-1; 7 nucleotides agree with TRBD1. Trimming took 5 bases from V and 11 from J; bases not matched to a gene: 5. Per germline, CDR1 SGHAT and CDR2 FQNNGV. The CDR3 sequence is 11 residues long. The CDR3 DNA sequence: TGTGCCAGCAGCCCGGACAGGCGGGCTTTCTTT. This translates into CASSPDRRAFF.

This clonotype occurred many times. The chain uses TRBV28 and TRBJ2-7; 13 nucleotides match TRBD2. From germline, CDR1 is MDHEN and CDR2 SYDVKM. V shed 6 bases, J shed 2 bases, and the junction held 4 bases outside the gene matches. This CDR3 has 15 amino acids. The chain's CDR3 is CASSKLAGGPYEQYF. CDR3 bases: TGTGCCAGCAGCAAACTAGCGGGAGGGCCCTACGAGCAGTACTTC.

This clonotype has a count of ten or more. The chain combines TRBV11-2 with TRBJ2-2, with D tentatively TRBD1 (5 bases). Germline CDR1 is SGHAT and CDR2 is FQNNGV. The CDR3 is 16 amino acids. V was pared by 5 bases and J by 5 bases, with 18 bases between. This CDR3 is CASSDRYRAETGELFF. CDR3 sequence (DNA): TGTGCCAGCAGCGACAGATATAGGGCAGAGACCGGGGAGCTGTTTTTT.

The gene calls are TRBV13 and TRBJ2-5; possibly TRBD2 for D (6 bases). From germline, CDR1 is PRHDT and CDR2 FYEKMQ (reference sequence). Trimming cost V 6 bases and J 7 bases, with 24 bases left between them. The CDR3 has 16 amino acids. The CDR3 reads CASSFSLAGNSRTQYF. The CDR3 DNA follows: TGTGCCAGCAGTTTCTCCCTGGCGGGGAATTCGAGGACCCAGTACTTC.

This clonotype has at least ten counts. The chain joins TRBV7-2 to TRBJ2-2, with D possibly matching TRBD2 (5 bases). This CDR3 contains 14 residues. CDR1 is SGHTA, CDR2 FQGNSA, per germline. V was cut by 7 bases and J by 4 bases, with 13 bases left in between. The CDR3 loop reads CASNDARGTGELFF. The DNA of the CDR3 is TGTGCCAGCAATGACGCCCGGGGCACCGGGGAGCTGTTTTTT.

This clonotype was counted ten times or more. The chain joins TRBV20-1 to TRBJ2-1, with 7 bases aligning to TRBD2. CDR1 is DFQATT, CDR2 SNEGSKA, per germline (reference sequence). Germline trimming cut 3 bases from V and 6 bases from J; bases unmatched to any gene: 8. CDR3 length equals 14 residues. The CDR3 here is CSASRLALGNEQFF. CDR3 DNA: TGCAGTGCTAGCAGACTAGCTTTGGGCAATGAGCAGTTCTTC.

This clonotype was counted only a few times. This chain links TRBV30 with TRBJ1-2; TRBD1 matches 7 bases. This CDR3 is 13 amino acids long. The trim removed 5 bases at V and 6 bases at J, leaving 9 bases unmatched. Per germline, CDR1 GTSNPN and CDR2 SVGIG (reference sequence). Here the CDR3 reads CAWAGTELHGYTF. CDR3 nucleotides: TGTGCCTGGGCGGGGACAGAGTTGCATGGCTACACCTTC.

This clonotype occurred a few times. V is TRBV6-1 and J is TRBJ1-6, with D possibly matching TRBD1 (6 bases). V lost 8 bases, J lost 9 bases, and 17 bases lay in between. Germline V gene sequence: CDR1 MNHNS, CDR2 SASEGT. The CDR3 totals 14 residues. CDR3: CASGRDIDGSPLHF. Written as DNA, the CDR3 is TGTGCCAGCGGTAGGGACATAGATGGTTCACCCCTCCACTTT.

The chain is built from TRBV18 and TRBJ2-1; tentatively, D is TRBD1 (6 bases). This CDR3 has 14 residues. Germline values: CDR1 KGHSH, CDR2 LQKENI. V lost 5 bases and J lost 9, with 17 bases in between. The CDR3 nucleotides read TGTGCCAGCTCATCACAGGGTGGAAACAGTGAGCAGTTCTTC. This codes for CASSSQGGNSEQFF.

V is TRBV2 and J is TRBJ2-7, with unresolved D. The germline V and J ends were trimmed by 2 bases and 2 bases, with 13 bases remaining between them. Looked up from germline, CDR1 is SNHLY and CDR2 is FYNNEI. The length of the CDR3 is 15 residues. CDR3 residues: CASSETISRTYEQYF. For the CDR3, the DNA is TGTGCCAGCAGTGAAACGATCAGCCGTACCTACGAGCAGTACTTC.

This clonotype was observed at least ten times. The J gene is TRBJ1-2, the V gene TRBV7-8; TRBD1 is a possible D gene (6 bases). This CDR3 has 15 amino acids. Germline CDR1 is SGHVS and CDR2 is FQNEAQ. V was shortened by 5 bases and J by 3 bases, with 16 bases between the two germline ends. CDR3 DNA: TGTGCCAGCAGCATAGACCGGGGGCTCGACTATGGCTACACCTTC. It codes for CASSIDRGLDYGYTF.

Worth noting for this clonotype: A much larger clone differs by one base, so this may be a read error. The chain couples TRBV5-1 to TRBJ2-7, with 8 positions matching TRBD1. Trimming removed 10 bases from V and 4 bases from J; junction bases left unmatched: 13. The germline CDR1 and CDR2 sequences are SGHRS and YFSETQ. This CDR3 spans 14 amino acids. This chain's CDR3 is CAGRGTGLLYEQYF. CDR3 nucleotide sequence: TGCGCCGGCCGCGGGACAGGTCTTCTTTACGAGCAGTACTTC.

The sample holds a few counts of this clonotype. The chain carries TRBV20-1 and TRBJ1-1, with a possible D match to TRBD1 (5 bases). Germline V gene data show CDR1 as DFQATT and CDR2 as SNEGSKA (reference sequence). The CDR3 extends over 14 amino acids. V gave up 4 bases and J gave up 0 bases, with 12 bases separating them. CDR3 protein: CSATSGAVNTEAFF. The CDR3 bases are TGCAGTGCTACTTCCGGGGCGGTGAACACTGAAGCTTTCTTT.

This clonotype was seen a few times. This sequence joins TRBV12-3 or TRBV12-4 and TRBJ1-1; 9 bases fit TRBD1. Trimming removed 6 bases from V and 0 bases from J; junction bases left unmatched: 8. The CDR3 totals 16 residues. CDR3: CASSLLDRGLNTEAFF. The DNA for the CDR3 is TGTGCCAGCAGCCTGTTAGACAGGGGGTTGAACACTGAAGCTTTCTTT.

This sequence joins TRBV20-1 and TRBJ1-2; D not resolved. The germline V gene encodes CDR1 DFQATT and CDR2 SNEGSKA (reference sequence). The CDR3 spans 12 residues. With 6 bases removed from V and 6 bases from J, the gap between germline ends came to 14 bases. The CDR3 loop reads CSASSTIHGYTF. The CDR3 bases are TGCAGTGCCTCAAGTACAATTCATGGCTACACCTTC.